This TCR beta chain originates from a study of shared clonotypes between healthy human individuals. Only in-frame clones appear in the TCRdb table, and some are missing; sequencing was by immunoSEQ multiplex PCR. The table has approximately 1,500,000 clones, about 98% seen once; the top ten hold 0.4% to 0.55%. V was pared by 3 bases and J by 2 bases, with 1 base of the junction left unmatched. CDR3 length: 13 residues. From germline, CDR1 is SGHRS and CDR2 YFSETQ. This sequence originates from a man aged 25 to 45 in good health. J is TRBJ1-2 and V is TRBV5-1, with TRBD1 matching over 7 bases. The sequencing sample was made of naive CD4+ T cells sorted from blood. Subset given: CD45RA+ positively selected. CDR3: CASSWGQNYGYTF. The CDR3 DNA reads TGCGCCAGCAGCTGGGGACAGAACTATGGCTACACCTTC. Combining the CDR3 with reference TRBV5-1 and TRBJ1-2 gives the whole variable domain KAGVTQTPRYLIKTRGQQVTLSCSPISGHRSVSWYQQTPGQGLQFLFEYFSETQRNKGNFPGRFSGRQFSNSRSEMNVSTLELGDSALYLCASSWGQNYGYTFGSGTRLTVV.